This T cell receptor (beta chain) was sequenced during a study of blood T cell repertoires in COVID-19. The CDR3 contains 16 residues. V dropped 2 bases and J dropped 3; count of bases not matched to a gene: 7. Per the germline V gene, CDR1 is SGHNT and CDR2 is YENEEA. Assay: immunoSEQ multiplex PCR; the TCRdb copy retains only in-frame clones and omits some. Of just under 150,000 clones listed, about 90% are singletons. The TCR originated in a man aged 50 or older who had recovered from COVID-19. Sample: peripheral blood. The rearrangement uses TRBV11-3 and TRBJ2-3; TRBD2 agrees at 8 bases. CDR3 DNA sequence: TGTGCCAGCAGCTTAAGGAGTAGCGGGAAAACAGATACGCAGTATTTT. It translates to CASSLRSSGKTDTQYF.